These 27 T cell receptor beta chains share one sample of origin, sequenced in a study of spatial heterogeneity in lung cancer. Study results and caveats: For expanded intratumoral alpha and beta TCRs, counts tracked tumor mutation counts.

Antigens for these TCRs are unknown. From the 5' RACE reads, TCRdb called clonotypes with MiXCR, one entry per CDR3 protein. The sample carries some 5,100 distinct CDR3 sequences, over 20% recorded once. Documented time point: sample taken at primary tumor resection. The sequenced sample was lung tumor tissue, obtained at surgery. The receptors here all came from a male donor with early-stage non-small cell lung cancer.

Judged by abundance, this clonotype is medium-sized. This chain uses TRBV5-4 with TRBJ2-2; possible D gene TRBD2, 6 bases. This CDR3 is built from 16 residues. The germline CDR1 and CDR2 sequences are SGHNT and YYREEE (reference sequence). V gave up 4 bases and J gave up 2 bases, with 15 bases separating them. The CDR3 loop reads CASSPVARGNTGELFF. In DNA form, the CDR3 reads TGTGCCAGCAGCCCAGTCGCGCGGGGCAACACCGGGGAGCTGTTTTTT.

The V call is TRBV29-1, the J call TRBJ2-2, with D tentatively TRBD2 (6 bases). CDR3 length: 16 amino acids. Between the trimmed V and J ends, which lost 7 bases and 3 bases, there was a span of 21 bases. Germline V gene sequence: CDR1 SQVTM, CDR2 ANQGSEA. CDR3 DNA sequence: TGCAGCGCCTCAGGGACTTCGGCCCGGGACACCGGGGAGCTGTTTTTT. It is translated as CSASGTSARDTGELFF.

By share, this clonotype counts as medium-sized. The V gene is TRBV5-1, the J gene TRBJ2-5; D is possibly TRBD2 (5 bases). Germline assignment: CDR1 SGHRS and CDR2 YFSETQ. The CDR3 is 15 amino acids. V dropped 4 bases and J dropped 7 bases, with 20 bases sitting between them. CDR3: CASSPTWETAGTQYF. The DNA for the CDR3 is TGCGCCAGCAGCCCTACGTGGGAGACCGCCGGGACCCAGTACTTC.

The chain links TRBV20-1 to TRBJ2-5; 7 positions agree with TRBD1. Germline V gene data show CDR1 as DFQATT and CDR2 as SNEGSKA (reference sequence). V trimming: 2 bases; J trimming: 1 base; junction bases outside the gene matches: 4. The CDR3 runs 14 residues. The CDR3 protein is CSARRDRAQETQYF. CDR3 nucleotides: TGCAGTGCTAGACGTGACAGGGCCCAAGAGACCCAGTACTTC.

This clonotype was observed a handful of times. J is TRBJ2-1 and V is TRBV18; 8 nucleotides align to TRBD2. Per germline, CDR1 KGHSH and CDR2 LQKENI. The CDR3 sequence is 16 residues long. V gave up 3 bases and J gave up 8 bases; unmatched junction bases: 12. The CDR3 here is CASSPSFSGNSYEQFF. CDR3 sequence (DNA): TGTGCCAGCTCACCCTCTTTTAGCGGGAACTCGTATGAGCAGTTCTTC. Drawing the rest from reference TRBV18 and TRBJ2-1, the complete variable domain is NAGVMQNPRHLVRRRGQEARLRCSPMKGHSHVYWYRQLPEEGLKFMVYLQKENIIDESGMPKERFSAEFPKEGPSILRIQQVVRGDSAAYFCASSPSFSGNSYEQFFGPGTRLTVL.

This clonotype showed up just a few times. The V gene is TRBV11-2, the J gene TRBJ2-3; TRBD2 matches at 7 bases. The CDR3 runs 16 residues. Germline CDR1 SGHAT, CDR2 FQNNGV. After removal of 5 bases from V and 2 bases from J, the junction contained 10 bases not matched to a gene. Here the CDR3 reads CASSHEAGENTDTQYF. CDR3 DNA: TGTGCCAGCAGCCATGAGGCGGGAGAGAACACAGATACGCAGTATTTT.

This clonotype was observed many times. The chain joins TRBV12-3 or TRBV12-4 to TRBJ2-5; D may be TRBD2 (5 bases). Trimming stripped 3 bases from V and 9 bases from J, with 14 bases between. There are 13 residues in the CDR3. CDR3 in amino acids: CASSFLVEEAQYF. The DNA for the CDR3 is TGTGCCAGCAGTTTCCTCGTTGAGGAGGCCCAGTACTTC.

This clonotype is termed medium-sized. The V and J genes are TRBV19 and TRBJ2-1, with 11 nucleotides matching TRBD2. With V trimmed by 9 bases and J by 8 bases, 9 bases remained unmatched. The CDR3 extends over 14 amino acids. Germline V CDR1 and CDR2: LNHDA, SQIVND (reference sequence). This CDR3 reads CASRTSGSRDEQFF. DNA for the CDR3: TGTGCCAGCCGAACTAGCGGGAGTCGCGATGAGCAGTTCTTC.

This clonotype was counted at least ten times. V and J are TRBV27 and TRBJ2-1; the D is unclear. CDR3 length: 15 residues. Germline CDR1 is MNHEY and CDR2 is SMNVEV (reference sequence). The ends were cut back, 4 bases at V and 7 bases at J, with 17 bases in the middle. CDR3: CASSSPQRVRNEQFF. The CDR3 coding sequence is TGTGCCAGCAGTTCCCCCCAAAGGGTTCGTAATGAGCAGTTCTTC.

The V call is TRBV11-2, the J call TRBJ2-5; 10 nucleotides line up with TRBD2. Looked up from germline, CDR1 is SGHAT and CDR2 is FQNNGV. Trimming at V came to 3 bases and at J to 1 base, leaving 5 bases not matched to a gene. The CDR3 extends over 16 amino acids. The DNA for the CDR3 is TGTGCCAGCAGCTTGAGAGCGGGAGGGATCCAAGAGACCCAGTACTTC. As protein: CASSLRAGGIQETQYF.

The V call is TRBV5-1, the J call TRBJ2-7; D call uncertain. CDR1 is SGHRS, CDR2 YFSETQ, per germline. The CDR3 has 12 amino acids. Trimming stripped 1 base from V and 3 bases from J, with 5 bases between. DNA of the CDR3: TGCGCCAGCAGCTTGACGAGCTACGAGCAGTACTTC. This encodes CASSLTSYEQYF.

This clonotype was counted between two and nine times. The V and J genes are TRBV5-1 and TRBJ2-3; D is ambiguous. Trimming cost V 0 bases and J 0 bases, with 2 bases left between them. Germline V gene lookup returns CDR1 SGHRS and CDR2 YFSETQ. The CDR3 covers 13 residues. Written as DNA, the CDR3 is TGCGCCAGCAGCTTGGACAGCACAGATACGCAGTATTTT. Translating gives CASSLDSTDTQYF. The variable domain in full, with the rest retrieved from reference TRBV5-1 and TRBJ2-3, is KAGVTQTPRYLIKTRGQQVTLSCSPISGHRSVSWYQQTPGQGLQFLFEYFSETQRNKGNFPGRFSGRQFSNSRSEMNVSTLELGDSALYLCASSLDSTDTQYFGPGTRLTVL.

V gene TRBV29-1 combines with J gene TRBJ2-1; D is perhaps TRBD2 (5 bases). V gave up 3 bases and J gave up 9 bases, with 12 bases separating them. From germline, CDR1 is SQVTM and CDR2 ANQGSEA. There are 12 residues in the CDR3. CDR3 in amino acids: CSVERATTEQFF. The DNA of the CDR3 is TGCAGCGTTGAGAGGGCGACCACTGAGCAGTTCTTC.

This clonotype occurred a few times. CDR3 in amino acids: CASSTGSHGNEQFF. The CDR3 bases are TGTGCCAGCTCAACAGGGTCCCACGGCAATGAGCAGTTCTTC. The V gene is TRBV18, the J gene TRBJ2-1; possible D gene TRBD1, 6 bases. CDR3 length: 14 residues. Germline assignment: CDR1 KGHSH and CDR2 LQKENI. V was shortened by 5 bases and J by 6 bases, with 14 bases between the two germline ends.

This clonotype occurred many times. The chain combines TRBV5-1 with TRBJ2-3; D might be TRBD1 (6 bases). There are 15 residues in the CDR3. Germline CDR1 SGHRS, CDR2 YFSETQ. V lost 4 bases to trimming and J lost 6 bases, with 18 bases between them. CDR3 protein: CASSATQGTVDTQYF. The CDR3 region has the DNA TGCGCCAGCAGCGCAACACAGGGAACGGTCGATACGCAGTATTTT.

This clonotype was counted between two and nine times. The rearrangement uses TRBV11-2 and TRBJ2-5; 7 bases line up with TRBD1. The CDR3 spans 13 residues. V lost 6 bases, J lost 4 bases, and 5 bases stayed unmatched. Germline loops: CDR1 SGHAT, CDR2 FQNNGV. This CDR3 is CASRQQGRETQYF. CDR3 nucleotides: TGTGCCAGCAGACAACAGGGGAGAGAGACCCAGTACTTC.

The chain uses TRBV6-2 or TRBV6-3 and TRBJ2-1; 13 nucleotides agree with TRBD2. V was pared by 4 bases and J by 4 bases, with 4 bases of the junction left unmatched. This CDR3 contains 16 residues. Germline CDR1 reads MNHEY; CDR2 reads SVGEGT. In DNA form, the CDR3 reads TGTGCCAGCAGTTCCATGGGACTAGCGGGATACAATGAGCAGTTCTTC. The encoded protein is CASSSMGLAGYNEQFF.

This chain uses TRBV10-1 with TRBJ2-2; perhaps TRBD1 as D (7 bases). Germline V lookup: CDR1 WNHNN, CDR2 SYGVQD (reference sequence). V was clipped by 3 bases and J by 9 bases, with 14 bases between them. The CDR3 has 14 residues. The CDR3 region has the DNA TGCGCCAGCAGTGACCCCCAGGGGGGCAGGGAGCTGTTTTTT. Translating gives CASSDPQGGRELFF.

This chain uses TRBV3-1 with TRBJ2-2, with D possibly matching TRBD1 (5 bases). Germline CDR1 is LGHDT and CDR2 is YNNKEL (reference sequence). The CDR3 totals 13 residues. The V gene lost 3 bases and the J gene lost 7 bases, with 9 bases spanning the gap. The CDR3 sequence: CASSQTVGGELFF. CDR3 sequence (DNA): TGTGCCAGCAGCCAGACAGTGGGCGGGGAGCTGTTTTTT.

The rearrangement uses TRBV29-1 and TRBJ2-7; TRBD1 matches 7 bases. After removal of 2 bases from V and 3 bases from J, the junction contained 4 bases not matched to a gene. The germline V gene has CDR1 SQVTM and CDR2 ANQGSEA. The CDR3 sequence is 13 residues long. The CDR3: CSVETRQGYEQYF. Written as DNA, the CDR3 is TGCAGCGTTGAAACCCGACAGGGCTACGAGCAGTACTTC.

V usage is TRBV29-1 and J usage is TRBJ2-7; 8 nucleotides agree with TRBD1. The CDR3 totals 15 residues. The V and J ends lost 3 bases and 6 bases, in that order; junction bases with no gene match: 13. Germline assignment: CDR1 SQVTM and CDR2 ANQGSEA. CDR3 residues: CSVELDRGTKGEQYF. In nucleotides, the CDR3 is TGCAGCGTTGAGCTAGACAGGGGAACGAAGGGCGAGCAGTACTTC.

This chain joins TRBV18 and TRBJ2-5, with 7 bases lining up with TRBD1. The trim removed 6 bases at V and 2 bases at J, leaving 3 bases unmatched. The CDR3 has 13 residues. The germline V gene encodes CDR1 KGHSH and CDR2 LQKENI. As DNA, the CDR3 is TGTGCCAGCTCCCCGACAGGGCAAGAGACCCAGTACTTC. Its translation: CASSPTGQETQYF.

The rearrangement uses TRBV7-8 and TRBJ2-2; D remains ambiguous. Trimming took off 2 bases at V and 0 bases at J, with 10 bases between the two ends. The CDR3 totals 16 residues. CDR1 and CDR2 from the germline V gene are SGHVS and FQNEAQ. In DNA form, the CDR3 reads TGTGCCAGCAGCTTAATTGGCGGTTCGAACACCGGGGAGCTGTTTTTT. As protein: CASSLIGGSNTGELFF.

Only a few counts were recorded for this clonotype. The V gene is TRBV28, the J gene TRBJ2-7, with D maybe TRBD2 (5 bases). The CDR3 covers 11 residues. V was pared by 5 bases and J by 7 bases, with 9 bases between. Per germline, CDR1 MDHEN and CDR2 SYDVKM. The CDR3 coding sequence is TGTGCCAGCAGTGTTACTAGTGAGCAGTACTTC. Protein: CASSVTSEQYF.

This sequence joins TRBV28 and TRBJ2-3; 10 bases map to TRBD2. The CDR3 totals 14 residues. V lost 6 bases to trimming and J lost 3 bases; unmatched junction nucleotides: 3. Germline V lookup: CDR1 MDHEN, CDR2 SYDVKM. The CDR3 is CASSVTSGTDTQYF. The CDR3 region has the DNA TGTGCCAGCAGCGTGACTAGCGGGACAGATACGCAGTATTTT.

This clonotype has ten or more counts. The chain has TRBV11-2 and TRBJ2-4; D unclear. V gave up 1 base and J gave up 5 bases, with 3 bases separating them. There are 12 residues in the CDR3. In germline, CDR1 is SGHAT, CDR2 FQNNGV. The DNA of the CDR3 is TGTGCCAGCAGCTTAGGGGAAAACATTCAGTACTTC. This translates into CASSLGENIQYF.

The chain has TRBV14 and TRBJ2-3; D remains unclear. This CDR3 contains 11 residues. Trimming stripped 5 bases from V and 2 bases from J, with 2 bases between. Germline V lookup: CDR1 SGHDN, CDR2 FVKESK. Here the CDR3 DNA reads TGTGCCAGCAGCTACACAGATACGCAGTATTTT. Its protein product is CASSYTDTQYF.